This TCR beta chain was sequenced for a study of vaccination and CD4 T cells after COVID-19. About the study: Those taking part got two shots of either the BNT162b2 or the mRNA-1273 vaccine. Notes on the study in general: Convalescent patients were relatively few, and early post-infection timepoints were missing.

Treatment reported: roughly 10-day PBMC culture with coronavirus spike peptide pools or control peptides (ViraFEST assay). With fresh IL-2 medium, half the medium was replaced on days 3 and 7. Sequencing of cultured CD4+ T cell DNA used the Oncomine TCR Beta short-read assay. Each CDR3 protein is one row after TCRdb ran MiXCR on the PCR reads. Of 20,000 to 25,000 distinct CDR3 sequences detected, approximately 56% appear once; the ten largest clones hold 13%. This CDR3 contains 13 residues. Germline V gene sequence: CDR1 SGHVS, CDR2 FNYEAQ. Trimming removed 2 bases from V and 1 base from J, with 4 bases in between. As to this clonotype: Its target is not known.

Sequenced material: CD4+ T cells from blood, cultured in vitro, taken after SARS-CoV-2 vaccination. The chain has TRBV7-6 and TRBJ2-3, with D hard to call. The clonotype was recovered from a human donor who received a COVID-19 vaccine. This CDR3 reads CASSLSRTDTQYF. In DNA form, the CDR3 reads TGTGCCAGCAGCTTAAGTCGCACAGATACGCAGTATTTT.